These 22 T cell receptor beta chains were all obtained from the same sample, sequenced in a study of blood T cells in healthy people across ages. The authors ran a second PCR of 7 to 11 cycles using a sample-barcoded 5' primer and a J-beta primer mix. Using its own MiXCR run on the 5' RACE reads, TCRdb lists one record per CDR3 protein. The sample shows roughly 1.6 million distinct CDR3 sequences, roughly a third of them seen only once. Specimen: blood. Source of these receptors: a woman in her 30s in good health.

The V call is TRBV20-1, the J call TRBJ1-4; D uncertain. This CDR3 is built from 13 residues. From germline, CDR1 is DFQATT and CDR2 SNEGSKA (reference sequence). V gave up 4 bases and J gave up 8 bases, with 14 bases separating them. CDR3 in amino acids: CSANRNPGEKLFF. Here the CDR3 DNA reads TGCAGTGCTAATCGCAACCCGGGGGAAAAACTGTTTTTT.

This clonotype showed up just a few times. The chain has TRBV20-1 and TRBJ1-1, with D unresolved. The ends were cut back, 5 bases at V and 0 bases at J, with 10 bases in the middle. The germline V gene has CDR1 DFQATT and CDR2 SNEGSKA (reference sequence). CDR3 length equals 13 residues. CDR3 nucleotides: TGCAGTGCTCTGGGGATCCTGAACACTGAAGCTTTCTTT. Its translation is CSALGILNTEAFF.

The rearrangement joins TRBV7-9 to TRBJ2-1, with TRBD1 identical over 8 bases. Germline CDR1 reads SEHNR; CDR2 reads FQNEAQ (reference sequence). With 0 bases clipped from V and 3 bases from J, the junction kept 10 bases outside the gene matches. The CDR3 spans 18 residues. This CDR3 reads CASSLAGVGDRYYNEQFF. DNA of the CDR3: TGTGCCAGCAGCTTAGCAGGAGTTGGGGACAGGTACTACAATGAGCAGTTCTTC.

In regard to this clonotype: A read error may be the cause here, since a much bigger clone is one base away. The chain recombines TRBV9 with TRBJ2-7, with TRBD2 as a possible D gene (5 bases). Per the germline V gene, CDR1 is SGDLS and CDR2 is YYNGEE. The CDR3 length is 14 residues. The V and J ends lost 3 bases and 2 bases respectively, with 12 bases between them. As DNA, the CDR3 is TGTGCCAGCAGCGGAGGGCAGGCCCCCTACGAGCAGTACTTC. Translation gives CASSGGQAPYEQYF.

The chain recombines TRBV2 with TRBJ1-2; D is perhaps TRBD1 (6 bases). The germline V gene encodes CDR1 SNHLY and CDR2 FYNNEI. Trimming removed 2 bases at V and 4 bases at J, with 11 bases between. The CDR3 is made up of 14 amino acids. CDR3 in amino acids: CASSESGDLYGYTF. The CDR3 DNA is TGTGCCAGCAGTGAATCAGGGGACCTCTATGGCTACACCTTC.

CDR3 nucleotide sequence: TGTGCCATCAGTGCCAGGGAAAAGGGCTACAATGAGCAGTTCTTC. Translated, it gives CAISAREKGYNEQFF. The chain carries TRBV10-3 and TRBJ2-1; weak D call: TRBD1 (5 bases). CDR3 length equals 15 residues. V was clipped by 4 bases and J by 3 bases, with 13 bases between them. In germline, CDR1 is ENHRY, CDR2 SYGVKD.

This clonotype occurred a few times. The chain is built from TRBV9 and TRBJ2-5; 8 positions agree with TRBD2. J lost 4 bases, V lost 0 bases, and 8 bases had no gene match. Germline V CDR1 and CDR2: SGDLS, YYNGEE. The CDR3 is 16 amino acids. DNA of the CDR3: TGTGCCAGCAGCGTAGGCCCGGGGGGGCGGGCAGAGACCCAGTACTTC. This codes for CASSVGPGGRAETQYF.

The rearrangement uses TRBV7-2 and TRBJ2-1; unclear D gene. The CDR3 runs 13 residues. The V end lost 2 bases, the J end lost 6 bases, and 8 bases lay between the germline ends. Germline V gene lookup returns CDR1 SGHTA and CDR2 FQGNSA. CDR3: CASSLLSSNEQFF. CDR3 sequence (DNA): TGTGCCAGCAGCTTACTCAGTAGCAATGAGCAGTTCTTC.

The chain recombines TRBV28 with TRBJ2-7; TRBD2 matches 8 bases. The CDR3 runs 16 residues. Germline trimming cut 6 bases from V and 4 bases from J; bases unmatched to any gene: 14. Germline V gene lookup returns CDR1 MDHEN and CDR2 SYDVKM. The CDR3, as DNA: TGTGCCAGCAGACCGGCACCGGGGGGGCAACCTTACGAGCAGTACTTC. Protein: CASRPAPGGQPYEQYF. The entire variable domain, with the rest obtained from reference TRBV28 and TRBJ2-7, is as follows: DVKVTQSSRYLVKRTGEKVFLECVQDMDHENMFWYRQDPGLGLRLIYFSYDVKMKEKGDIPEGYSVSREKKERFSLILESASTNQTSMYLCASRPAPGGQPYEQYFGPGTRLTVT.

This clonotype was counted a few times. Here the CDR3 DNA reads TGTGCCAGCACCCCACGAGACACAGATACGCAGTATTTT. As protein: CASTPRDTDTQYF. The rearrangement links TRBV7-9 to TRBJ2-3; D ambiguous. Germline CDR1 SEHNR, CDR2 FQNEAQ (reference sequence). The CDR3 length is 13 residues. Trimming took 7 bases from V and 2 from J, leaving 10 bases between them.

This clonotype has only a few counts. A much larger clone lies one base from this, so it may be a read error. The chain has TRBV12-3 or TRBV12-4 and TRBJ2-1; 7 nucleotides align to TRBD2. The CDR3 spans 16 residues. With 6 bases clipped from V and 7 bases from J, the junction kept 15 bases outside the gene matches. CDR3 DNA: TGTGCCAGCAGATACGCCGGGACTAACGGGGCTAATGAGCAGTTCTTC. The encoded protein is CASRYAGTNGANEQFF.

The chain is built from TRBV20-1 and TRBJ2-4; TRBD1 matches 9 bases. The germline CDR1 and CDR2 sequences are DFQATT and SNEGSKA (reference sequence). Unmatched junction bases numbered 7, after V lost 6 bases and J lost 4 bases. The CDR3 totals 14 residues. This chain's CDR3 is CSATPGTGKNIQYF. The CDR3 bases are TGCAGTGCCACTCCCGGGACAGGGAAAAACATTCAGTACTTC.

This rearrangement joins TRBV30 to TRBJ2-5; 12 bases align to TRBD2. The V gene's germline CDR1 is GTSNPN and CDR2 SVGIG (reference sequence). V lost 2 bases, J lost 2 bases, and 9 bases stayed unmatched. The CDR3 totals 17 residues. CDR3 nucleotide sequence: TGTGCCTGGAGTCTAGCGGGAGGGGCAACTATACAAGAGACCCAGTACTTC. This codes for CAWSLAGGATIQETQYF.

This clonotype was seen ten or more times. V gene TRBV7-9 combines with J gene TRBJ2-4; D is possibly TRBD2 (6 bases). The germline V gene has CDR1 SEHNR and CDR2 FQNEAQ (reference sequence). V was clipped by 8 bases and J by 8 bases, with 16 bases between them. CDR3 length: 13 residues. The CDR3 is CASGTGDSDIQYF. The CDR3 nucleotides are TGTGCCAGCGGCACCGGGGACTCGGACATTCAGTACTTC.

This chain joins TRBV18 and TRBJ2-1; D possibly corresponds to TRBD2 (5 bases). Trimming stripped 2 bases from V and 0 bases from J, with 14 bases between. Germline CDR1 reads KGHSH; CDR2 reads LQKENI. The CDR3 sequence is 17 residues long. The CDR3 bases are TGTGCCAGCTCACCAGTTGGTCGTGGGAGCTCCTACAATGAGCAGTTCTTC. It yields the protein CASSPVGRGSSYNEQFF. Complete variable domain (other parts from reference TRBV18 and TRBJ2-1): NAGVMQNPRHLVRRRGQEARLRCSPMKGHSHVYWYRQLPEEGLKFMVYLQKENIIDESGMPKERFSAEFPKEGPSILRIQQVVRGDSAAYFCASSPVGRGSSYNEQFFGPGTRLTVL.

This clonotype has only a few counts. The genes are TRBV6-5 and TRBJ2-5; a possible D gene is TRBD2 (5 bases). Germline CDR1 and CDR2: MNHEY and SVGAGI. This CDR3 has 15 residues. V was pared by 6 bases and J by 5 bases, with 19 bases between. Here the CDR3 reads CASSSLAGMLETQYF. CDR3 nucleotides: TGTGCCAGCAGCTCCCTGGCCGGGATGTTGGAGACCCAGTACTTC.

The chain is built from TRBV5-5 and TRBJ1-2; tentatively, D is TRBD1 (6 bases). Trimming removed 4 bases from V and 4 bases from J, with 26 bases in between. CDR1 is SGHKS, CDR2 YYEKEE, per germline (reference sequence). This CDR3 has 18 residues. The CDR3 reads CASSTFPGAIGSSYGYTF. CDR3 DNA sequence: TGTGCCAGCAGCACCTTCCCGGGGGCTATCGGGAGTAGCTATGGCTACACCTTC.

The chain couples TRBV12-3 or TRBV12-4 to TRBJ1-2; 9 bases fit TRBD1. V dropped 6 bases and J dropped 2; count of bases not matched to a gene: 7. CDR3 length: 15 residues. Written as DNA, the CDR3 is TGTGCCAGCAGCTACGACAGGGGGGGAAACTATGGCTACACCTTC. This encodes CASSYDRGGNYGYTF.

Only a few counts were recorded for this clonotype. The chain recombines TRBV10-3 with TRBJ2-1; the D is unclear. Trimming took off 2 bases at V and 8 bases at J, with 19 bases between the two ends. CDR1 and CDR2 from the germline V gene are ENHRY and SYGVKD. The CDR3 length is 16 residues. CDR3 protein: CAISEVSQISSDEQFF. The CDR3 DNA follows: TGTGCCATCAGTGAGGTGAGCCAGATTTCTTCAGATGAGCAGTTCTTC.

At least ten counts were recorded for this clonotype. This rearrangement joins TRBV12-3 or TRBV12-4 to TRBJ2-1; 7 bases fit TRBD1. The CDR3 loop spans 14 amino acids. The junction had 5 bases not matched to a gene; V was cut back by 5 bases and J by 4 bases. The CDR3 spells CASSGTVGYNEQFF. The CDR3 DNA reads TGTGCCAGCAGTGGGACAGTGGGTTACAATGAGCAGTTCTTC.

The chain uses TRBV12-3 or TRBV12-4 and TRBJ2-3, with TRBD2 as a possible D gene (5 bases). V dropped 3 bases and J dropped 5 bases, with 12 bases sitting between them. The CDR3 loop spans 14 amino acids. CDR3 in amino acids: CASSLRVLQDTQYF. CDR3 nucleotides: TGTGCCAGCAGTTTGAGGGTGCTTCAAGATACGCAGTATTTT.

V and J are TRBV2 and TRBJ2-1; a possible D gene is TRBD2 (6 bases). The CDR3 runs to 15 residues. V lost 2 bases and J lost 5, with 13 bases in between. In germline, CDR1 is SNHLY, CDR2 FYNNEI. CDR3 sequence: CASSERRVGDNEQFF. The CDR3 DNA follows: TGTGCCAGCAGTGAACGGAGGGTAGGTGACAATGAGCAGTTCTTC.